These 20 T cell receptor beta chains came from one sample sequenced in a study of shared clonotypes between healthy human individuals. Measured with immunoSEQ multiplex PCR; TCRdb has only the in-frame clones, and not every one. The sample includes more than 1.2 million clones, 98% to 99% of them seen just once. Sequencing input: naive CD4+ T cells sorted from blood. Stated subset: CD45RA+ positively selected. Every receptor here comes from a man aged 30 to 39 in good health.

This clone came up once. DNA of the CDR3: TGTGCCAGCAGCGTACAGGGTAATGAAAAACTGTTTTTT. Residues: CASSVQGNEKLFF. The chain combines TRBV7-9 with TRBJ1-4, with D possibly matching TRBD1 (6 bases). The CDR3 spans 13 residues. Trimming removed 5 bases from V and 4 bases from J, with 8 bases in between. Germline values: CDR1 SEHNR, CDR2 FQNEAQ (reference sequence).

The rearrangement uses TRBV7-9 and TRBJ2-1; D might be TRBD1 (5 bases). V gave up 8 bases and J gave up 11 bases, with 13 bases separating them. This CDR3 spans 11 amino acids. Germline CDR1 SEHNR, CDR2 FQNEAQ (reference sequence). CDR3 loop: CASFSGIKQFF. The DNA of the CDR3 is TGTGCCAGCTTCTCAGGGATTAAGCAGTTCTTC.

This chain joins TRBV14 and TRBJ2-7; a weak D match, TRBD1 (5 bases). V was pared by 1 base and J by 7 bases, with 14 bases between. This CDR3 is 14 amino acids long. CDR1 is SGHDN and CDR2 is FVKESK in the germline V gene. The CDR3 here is CASSQVTESKEQYF. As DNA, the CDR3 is TGTGCCAGCAGCCAAGTGACAGAGTCTAAAGAGCAGTACTTC.

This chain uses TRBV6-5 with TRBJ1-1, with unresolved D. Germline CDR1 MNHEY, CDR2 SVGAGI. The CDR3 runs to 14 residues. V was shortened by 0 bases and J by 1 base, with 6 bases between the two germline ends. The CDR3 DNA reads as TGTGCCAGCAGTTACTCGGGAGGGAACACTGAAGCTTTCTTT. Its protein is CASSYSGGNTEAFF.

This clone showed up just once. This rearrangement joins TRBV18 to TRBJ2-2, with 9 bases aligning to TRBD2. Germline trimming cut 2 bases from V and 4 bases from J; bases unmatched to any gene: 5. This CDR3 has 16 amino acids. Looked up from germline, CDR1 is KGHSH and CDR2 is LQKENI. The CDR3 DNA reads TGTGCCAGCTCACCAAGGAAGCGGGAGGCCACCGGGGAGCTGTTTTTT. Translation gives CASSPRKREATGELFF.

The CDR3 is CASRRILWGDTEAFF. Here the CDR3 DNA reads TGTGCCAGCAGGCGCATACTCTGGGGGGACACTGAAGCTTTCTTT. This sequence joins TRBV27 and TRBJ1-1, with D perhaps TRBD1 (5 bases). This CDR3 has 15 amino acids. Per the germline V gene, CDR1 is MNHEY and CDR2 is SMNVEV (reference sequence). V shed 6 bases and J shed 3 bases, with 17 bases lying between them.

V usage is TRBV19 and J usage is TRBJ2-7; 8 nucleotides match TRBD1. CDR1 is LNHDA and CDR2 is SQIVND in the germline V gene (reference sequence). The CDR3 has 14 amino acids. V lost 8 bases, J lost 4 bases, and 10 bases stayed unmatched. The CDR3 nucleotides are TGTGCCAGTTCACAGGGGGAAGCCGGATACGAGCAGTACTTC. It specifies CASSQGEAGYEQYF.

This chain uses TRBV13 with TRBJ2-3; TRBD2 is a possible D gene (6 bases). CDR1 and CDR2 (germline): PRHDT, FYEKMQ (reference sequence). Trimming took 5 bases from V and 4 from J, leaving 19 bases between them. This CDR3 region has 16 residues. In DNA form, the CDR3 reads TGTGCCAGCAGCCGTTATACTAGCTGGATATCAGATACGCAGTATTTT. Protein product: CASSRYTSWISDTQYF.

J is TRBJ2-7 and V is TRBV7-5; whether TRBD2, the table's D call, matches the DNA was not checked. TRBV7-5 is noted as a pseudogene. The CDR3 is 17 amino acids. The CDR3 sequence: CVRSWPRLAGLPYEQYF. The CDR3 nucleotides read TGTGTCAGAAGCTGGCCCAGACTAGCGGGACTTCCCTACGAGCAGTACTTC.

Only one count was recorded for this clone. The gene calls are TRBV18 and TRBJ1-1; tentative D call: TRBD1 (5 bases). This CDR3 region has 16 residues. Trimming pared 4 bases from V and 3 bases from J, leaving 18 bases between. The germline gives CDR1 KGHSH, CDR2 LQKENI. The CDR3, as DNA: TGTGCCAGCTCACGCAAAGAAGGGACTGAGGACACTGAAGCTTTCTTT. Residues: CASSRKEGTEDTEAFF.

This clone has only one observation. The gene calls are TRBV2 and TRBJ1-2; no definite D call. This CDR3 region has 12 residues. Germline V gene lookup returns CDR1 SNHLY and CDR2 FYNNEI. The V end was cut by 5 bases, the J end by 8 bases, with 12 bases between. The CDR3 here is CASSPTEAGYTF. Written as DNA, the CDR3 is TGTGCCAGCAGTCCGACGGAGGCCGGCTACACCTTC.

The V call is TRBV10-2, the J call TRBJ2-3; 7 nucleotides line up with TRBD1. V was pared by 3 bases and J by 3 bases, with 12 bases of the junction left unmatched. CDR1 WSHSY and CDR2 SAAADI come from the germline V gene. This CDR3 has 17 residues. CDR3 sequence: CASSDTRGTVHTDTQYF. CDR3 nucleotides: TGCGCCAGCAGTGATACCAGAGGGACAGTTCATACAGATACGCAGTATTTT.

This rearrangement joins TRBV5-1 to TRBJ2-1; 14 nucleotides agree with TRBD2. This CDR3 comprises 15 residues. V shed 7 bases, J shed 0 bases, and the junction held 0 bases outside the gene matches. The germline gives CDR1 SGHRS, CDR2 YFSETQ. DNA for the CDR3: TGCGCCAGCGGGACTAGCGGGAGCTCCTACAATGAGCAGTTCTTC. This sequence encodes CASGTSGSSYNEQFF.

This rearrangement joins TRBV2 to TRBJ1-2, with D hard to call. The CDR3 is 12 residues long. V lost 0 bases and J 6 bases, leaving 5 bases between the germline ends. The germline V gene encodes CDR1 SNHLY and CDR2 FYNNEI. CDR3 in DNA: TGTGCCAGCAGTGAAGCGATGGATGGCTACACCTTC. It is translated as CASSEAMDGYTF.

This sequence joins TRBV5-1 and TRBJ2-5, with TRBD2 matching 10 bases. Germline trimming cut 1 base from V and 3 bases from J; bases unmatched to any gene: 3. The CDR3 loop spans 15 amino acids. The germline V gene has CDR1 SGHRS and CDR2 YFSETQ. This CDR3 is CASSLMSGREETQYF. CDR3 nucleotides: TGCGCCAGCAGCTTGATGAGCGGGAGGGAAGAGACCCAGTACTTC.

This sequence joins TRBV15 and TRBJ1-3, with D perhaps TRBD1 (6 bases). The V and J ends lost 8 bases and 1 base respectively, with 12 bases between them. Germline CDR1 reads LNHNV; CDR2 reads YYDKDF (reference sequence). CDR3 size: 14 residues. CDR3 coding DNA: TGTGCCACCTCGATAGGGGGGTCTGGAAACACCATATATTTT. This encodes CATSIGGSGNTIYF.

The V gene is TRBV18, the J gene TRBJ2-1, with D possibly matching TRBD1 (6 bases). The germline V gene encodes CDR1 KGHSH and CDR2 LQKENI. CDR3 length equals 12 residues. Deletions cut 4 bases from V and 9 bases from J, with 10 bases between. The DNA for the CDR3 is TGTGCCAGCTCACATACAGGGTTTGAGCAGTTCTTC. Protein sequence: CASSHTGFEQFF.

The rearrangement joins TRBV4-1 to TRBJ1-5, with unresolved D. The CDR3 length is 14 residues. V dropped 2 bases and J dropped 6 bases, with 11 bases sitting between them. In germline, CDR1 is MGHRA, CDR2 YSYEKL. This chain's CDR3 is CASSQYTVGQPQHF. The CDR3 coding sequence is TGCGCCAGCAGCCAATATACTGTTGGTCAGCCCCAGCATTTT.

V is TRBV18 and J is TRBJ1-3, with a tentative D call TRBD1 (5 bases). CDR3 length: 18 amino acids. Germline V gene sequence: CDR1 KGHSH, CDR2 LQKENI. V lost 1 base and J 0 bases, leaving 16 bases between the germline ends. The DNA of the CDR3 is TGTGCCAGCTCACCACGTCTTCCAGGGTCCGTCTCTGGAAACACCATATATTTT. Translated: CASSPRLPGSVSGNTIYF.

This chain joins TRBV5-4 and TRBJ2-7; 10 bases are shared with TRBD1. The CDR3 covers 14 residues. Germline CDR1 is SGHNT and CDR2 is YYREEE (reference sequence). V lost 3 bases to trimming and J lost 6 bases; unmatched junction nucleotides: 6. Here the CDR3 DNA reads TGTGCCAGCAGCTCCGGGACAGGGGTAGCCGAGCAGTACTTC. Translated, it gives CASSSGTGVAEQYF.